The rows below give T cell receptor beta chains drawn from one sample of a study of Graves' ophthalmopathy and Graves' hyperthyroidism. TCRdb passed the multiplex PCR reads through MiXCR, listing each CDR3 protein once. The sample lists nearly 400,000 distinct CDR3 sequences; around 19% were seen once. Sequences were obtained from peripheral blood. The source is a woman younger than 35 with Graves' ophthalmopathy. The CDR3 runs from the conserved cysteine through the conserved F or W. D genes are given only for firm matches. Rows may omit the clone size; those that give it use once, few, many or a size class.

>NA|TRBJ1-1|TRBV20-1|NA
TGCAGTGCCCCGAGTTTCTCCGGGACCGCGAACACTGAAGCTTTCTTT
CSAPSFSGTANTEAFF
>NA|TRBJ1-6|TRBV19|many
TGTGCCAGTAGGACTGGGGACGGCCCTTACCTAAGCTCCTATAATTCACCCCTCCACTTT
CASRTGDGPYLSSYNSPLHF
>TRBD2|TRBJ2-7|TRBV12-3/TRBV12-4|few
TGTGCCAGCAGTCGGACTAGCGGGGGAAGCTCCTACGAGCAGTACTTC
CASSRTSGGSSYEQYF
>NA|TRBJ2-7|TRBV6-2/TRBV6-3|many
TGTGCCAGCAGTTACTCGCCCCCTTACTCTGGGAGCTACGAGCAGTACTTC
CASSYSPPYSGSYEQYF
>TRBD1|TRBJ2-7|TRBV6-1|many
TGTGCCAGCAGCTTCGACAGGGCAGCCTACGAGCAGTACTTC
CASSFDRAAYEQYF
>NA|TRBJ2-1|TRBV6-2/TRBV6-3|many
TGTGCCAGCAGTTACTCGGAGGGCGCCAGATTTACCAATGAGCAGTTCTTC
CASSYSEGARFTNEQFF
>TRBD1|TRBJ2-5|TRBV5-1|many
TGCGCCAGCAGCGTTAGACAGGGGGAACCGGGCGTTCGTAAGACCCAGTACTTC
CASSVRQGEPGVRKTQYF
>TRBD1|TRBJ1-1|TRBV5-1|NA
TGCGCCAGCGCCACAGGGGTCGACACTGAAGCTTTCTTT
CASATGVDTEAFF
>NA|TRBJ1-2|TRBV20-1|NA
TGCAGTGCTAGAGATGGAAATACCTATGGCTACACCTTC
CSARDGNTYGYTF
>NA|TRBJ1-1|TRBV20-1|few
TGCAGTGCTAGTTCCGAGCGGGAAGCTTTCTTT
CSASSEREAFF
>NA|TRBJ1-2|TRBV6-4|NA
TGTGCCAGCAGTGACTCGCCGCAGGGCTATGGCTACACCTTC
CASSDSPQGYGYTF
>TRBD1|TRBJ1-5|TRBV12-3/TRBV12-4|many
TGTGCCAGCAGCAATGGGACAGGGCCCTTTTATAGCAATCAGCCCCAGCATTTT
CASSNGTGPFYSNQPQHF
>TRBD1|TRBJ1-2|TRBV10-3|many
TGTGCCATCAGCGCCCTGACAGGGGGCGGAGGCTATGGCTACACCTTC
CAISALTGGGGYGYTF
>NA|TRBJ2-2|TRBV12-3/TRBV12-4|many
TGTGCCAGCCGGGGTGTGGGGATGAACACCGGGGAGCTGTTTTTT
CASRGVGMNTGELFF
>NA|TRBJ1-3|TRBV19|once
TGTGCCAGCACGGCGGAGAGTCGTGGAAACACCATATATTTT
CASTAESRGNTIYF
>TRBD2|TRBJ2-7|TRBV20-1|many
TGCAGTGCCAGACTAGCGGGAGGGCTCCACGAGCAGTACTTC
CSARLAGGLHEQYF
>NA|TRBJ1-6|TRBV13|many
TGTGCCAGCAGCTCCACCGGGACCCCTAATTCACCCCTCCACTTT
CASSSTGTPNSPLHF
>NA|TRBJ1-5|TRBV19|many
TGTGCCAGTAGGAAGGACGGTAGCAATCAGCCCCAGCATTTT
CASRKDGSNQPQHF
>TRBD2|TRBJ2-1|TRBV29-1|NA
TGCAGCGTTGATCAGGGACTAGCGGGAGCGAGTGAGCAGTTCTTC
CSVDQGLAGASEQFF
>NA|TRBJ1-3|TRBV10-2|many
TGCGCCAGCAGTGATGGGGGCTCTGGAAACACCATATATTTT
CASSDGGSGNTIYF
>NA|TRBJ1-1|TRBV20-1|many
TGCAGTGCTAGAGATCGCCGGCAGGGGAACACTGAAGCTTTCTTT
CSARDRRQGNTEAFF
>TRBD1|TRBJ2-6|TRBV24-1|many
TGTGCCACCAGTGATCGCGCCACAGGGGCAGCGAATTCTGGGGCCAACGTCCTGACTTTC
CATSDRATGAANSGANVLTF
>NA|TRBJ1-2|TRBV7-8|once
TGTGCCAGCAGCTTTCGAGGGGCGAGGAGCAAAAGGGGCTATGGCTACACCTTC
CASSFRGARSKRGYGYTF
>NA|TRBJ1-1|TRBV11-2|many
TGTGCCAGCAGCCGGGCGGGGGCGCGAGGAGGGGACACTGAAGCTTTCTTT
CASSRAGARGGDTEAFF
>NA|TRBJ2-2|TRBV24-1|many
TGTGCCACCAGGGGGGCACGGCTCGGGGACGGGGAGCTGTTTTTT
CATRGARLGDGELFF
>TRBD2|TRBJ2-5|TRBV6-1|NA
TGTGCCAGCACTGGACTAGCGGGAACTAGAGAGACCCAGTACTTC
CASTGLAGTRETQYF
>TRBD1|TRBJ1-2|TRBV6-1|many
TGTGCCAGCAGAGCACTCACAGGGGATGGGAGTGGCTACACCTTC
CASRALTGDGSGYTF
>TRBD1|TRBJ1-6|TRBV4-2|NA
TGTGCCAGCAGCCAAGGGACAGGACAGAGGAATTCACCCCTCCACTTT
CASSQGTGQRNSPLHF
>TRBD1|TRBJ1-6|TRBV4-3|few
TGCGCCAGCAGCCAGGCCCTAGACAGGGGGCAAGAATCACCCCTCCACTTT
CASSQALDRGQESPLHF